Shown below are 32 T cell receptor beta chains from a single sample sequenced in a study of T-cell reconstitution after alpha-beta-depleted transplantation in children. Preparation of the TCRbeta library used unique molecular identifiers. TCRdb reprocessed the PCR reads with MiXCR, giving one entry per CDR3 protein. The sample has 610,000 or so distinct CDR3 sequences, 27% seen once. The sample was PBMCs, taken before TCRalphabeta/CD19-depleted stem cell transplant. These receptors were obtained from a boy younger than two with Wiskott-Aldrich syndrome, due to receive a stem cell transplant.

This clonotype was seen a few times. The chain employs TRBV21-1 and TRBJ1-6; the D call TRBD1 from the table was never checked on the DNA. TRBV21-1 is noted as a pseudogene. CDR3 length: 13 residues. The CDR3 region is CVSGTGYNSPLHF. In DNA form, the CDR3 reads TGTGTCAGCGGGACAGGCTATAATTCACCCCTCCACTTT.

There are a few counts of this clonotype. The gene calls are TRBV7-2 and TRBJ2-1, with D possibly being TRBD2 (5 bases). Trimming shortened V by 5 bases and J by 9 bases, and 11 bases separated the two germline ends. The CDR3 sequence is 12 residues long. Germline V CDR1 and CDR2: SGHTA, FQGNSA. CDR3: CASSRPAGEQFF. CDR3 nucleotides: TGTGCCAGCAGCCGACCCGCGGGTGAGCAGTTCTTC.

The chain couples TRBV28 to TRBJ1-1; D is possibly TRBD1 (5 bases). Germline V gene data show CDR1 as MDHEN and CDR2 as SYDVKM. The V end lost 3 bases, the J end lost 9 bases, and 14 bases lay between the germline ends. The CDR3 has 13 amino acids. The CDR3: CASSFISPGKAFF. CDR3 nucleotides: TGTGCCAGCAGTTTCATAAGCCCAGGGAAAGCTTTCTTT.

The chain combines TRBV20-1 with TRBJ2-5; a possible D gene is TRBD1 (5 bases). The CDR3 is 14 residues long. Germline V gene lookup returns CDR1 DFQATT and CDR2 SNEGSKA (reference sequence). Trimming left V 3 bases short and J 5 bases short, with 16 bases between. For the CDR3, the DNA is TGCAGTGCTAGCCAGGGAATTTCTTACGAGACCCAGTACTTC. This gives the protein CSASQGISYETQYF.

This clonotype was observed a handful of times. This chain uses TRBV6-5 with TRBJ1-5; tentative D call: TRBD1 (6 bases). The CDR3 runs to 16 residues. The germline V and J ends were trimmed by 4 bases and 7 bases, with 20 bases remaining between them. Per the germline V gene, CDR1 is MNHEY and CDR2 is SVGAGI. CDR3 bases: TGTGCCAGCAGTTCCTTAGACAGAGGGGGAAACCAGCCCCAGCATTTT. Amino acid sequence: CASSSLDRGGNQPQHF.

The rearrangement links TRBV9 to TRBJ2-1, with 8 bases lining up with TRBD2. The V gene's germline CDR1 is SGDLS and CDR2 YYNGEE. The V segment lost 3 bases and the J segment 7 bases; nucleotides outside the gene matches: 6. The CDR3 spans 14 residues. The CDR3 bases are TGTGCCAGCAGCGCGGGGGGACTAGGGAATGAGCAGTTCTTC. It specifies CASSAGGLGNEQFF. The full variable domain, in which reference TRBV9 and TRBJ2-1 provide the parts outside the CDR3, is DSGVTQTPKHLITATGQRVTLRCSPRSGDLSVYWYQQSLDQGLQFLIQYYNGEERAKGNILERFSAQQFPDLHSELNLSSLELGDSALYFCASSAGGLGNEQFFGPGTRLTVL.

CDR3 in DNA: TGTGCCAGCAGTTTTGTCGGGCCCGTCTACGAGCAGTACTTC. This gives the protein CASSFVGPVYEQYF. The chain combines TRBV28 with TRBJ2-7; no reliable D call. CDR1 is MDHEN, CDR2 SYDVKM, per germline. CDR3 length: 14 residues. With 3 bases removed from V and 3 bases from J, the gap between germline ends came to 12 bases. Supplemented by reference TRBV28 and TRBJ2-7, the full variable domain reads DVKVTQSSRYLVKRTGEKVFLECVQDMDHENMFWYRQDPGLGLRLIYFSYDVKMKEKGDIPEGYSVSREKKERFSLILESASTNQTSMYLCASSFVGPVYEQYFGPGTRLTVT.

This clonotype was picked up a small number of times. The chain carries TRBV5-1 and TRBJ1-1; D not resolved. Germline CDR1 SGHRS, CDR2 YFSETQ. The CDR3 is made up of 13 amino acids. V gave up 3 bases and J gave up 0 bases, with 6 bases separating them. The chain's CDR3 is CASSSQLNTEAFF. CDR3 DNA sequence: TGCGCCAGCAGCTCCCAGCTGAACACTGAAGCTTTCTTT.

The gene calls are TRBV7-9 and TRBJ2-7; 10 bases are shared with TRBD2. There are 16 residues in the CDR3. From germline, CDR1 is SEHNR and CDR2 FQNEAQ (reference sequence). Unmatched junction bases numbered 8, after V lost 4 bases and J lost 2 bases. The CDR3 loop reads CASSSPGTSETYEQYF. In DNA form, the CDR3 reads TGTGCCAGCAGCTCACCCGGGACTAGCGAAACCTACGAGCAGTACTTC.

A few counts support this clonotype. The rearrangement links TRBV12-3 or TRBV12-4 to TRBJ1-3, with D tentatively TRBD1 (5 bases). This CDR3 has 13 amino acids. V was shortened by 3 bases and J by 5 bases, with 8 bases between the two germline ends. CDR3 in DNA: TGTGCCAGCAGTTTTGACAGAAGAAACACCATATATTTT. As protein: CASSFDRRNTIYF.

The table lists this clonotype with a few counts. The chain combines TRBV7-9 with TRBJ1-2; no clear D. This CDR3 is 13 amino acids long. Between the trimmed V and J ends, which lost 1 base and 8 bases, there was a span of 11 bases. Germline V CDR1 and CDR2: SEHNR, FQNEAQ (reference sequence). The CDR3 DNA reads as TGTGCCAGCAGCTTAGGGCCGGCGGGGGGCTACACCTTC. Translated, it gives CASSLGPAGGYTF.

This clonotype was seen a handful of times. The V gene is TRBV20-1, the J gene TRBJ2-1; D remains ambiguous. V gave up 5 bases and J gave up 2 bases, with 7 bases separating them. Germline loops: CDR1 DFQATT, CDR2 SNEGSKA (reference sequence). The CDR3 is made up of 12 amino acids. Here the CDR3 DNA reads TGCAGTGCTCTCGGACCCTACAATGAGCAGTTCTTC. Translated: CSALGPYNEQFF.

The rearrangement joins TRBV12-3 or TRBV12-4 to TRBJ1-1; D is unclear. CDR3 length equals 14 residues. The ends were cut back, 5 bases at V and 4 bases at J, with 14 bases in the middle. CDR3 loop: CASSDRLGFTEAFF. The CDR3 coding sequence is TGTGCCAGCAGTGACCGACTGGGGTTCACTGAAGCTTTCTTT.

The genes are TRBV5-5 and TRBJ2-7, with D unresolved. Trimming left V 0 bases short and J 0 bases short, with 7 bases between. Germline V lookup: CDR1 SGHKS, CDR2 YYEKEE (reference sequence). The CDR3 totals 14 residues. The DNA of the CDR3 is TGTGCCAGCAGCTTGGAAGCATTCTCCTACGAGCAGTACTTC. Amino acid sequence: CASSLEAFSYEQYF. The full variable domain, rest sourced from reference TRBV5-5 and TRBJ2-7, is DAGVTQSPTHLIKTRGQQVTLRCSPISGHKSVSWYQQVLGQGPQFIFQYYEKEERGRGNFPDRFSARQFPNYSSELNVNALLLGDSALYLCASSLEAFSYEQYFGPGTRLTVT.

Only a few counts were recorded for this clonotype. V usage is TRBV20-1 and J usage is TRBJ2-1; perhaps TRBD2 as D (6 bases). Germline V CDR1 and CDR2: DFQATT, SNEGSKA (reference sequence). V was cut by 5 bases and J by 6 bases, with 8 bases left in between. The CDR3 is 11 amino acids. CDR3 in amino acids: CSAHSGNEQFF. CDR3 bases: TGCAGTGCTCATAGCGGCAATGAGCAGTTCTTC.

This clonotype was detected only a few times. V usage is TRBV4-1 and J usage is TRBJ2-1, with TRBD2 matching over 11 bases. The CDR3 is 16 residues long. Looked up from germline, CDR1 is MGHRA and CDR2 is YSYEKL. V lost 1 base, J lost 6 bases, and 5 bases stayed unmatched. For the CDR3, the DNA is TGCGCCAGCAGCCAAGGCCCTAGCGGGAGGTCCAATGAGCAGTTCTTC. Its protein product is CASSQGPSGRSNEQFF.

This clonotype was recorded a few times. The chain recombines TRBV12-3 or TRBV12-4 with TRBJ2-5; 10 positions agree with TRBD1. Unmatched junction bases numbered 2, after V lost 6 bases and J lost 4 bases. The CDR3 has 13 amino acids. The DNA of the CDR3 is TGTGCCAGCAGACGGACAGGGGGAGAGACCCAGTACTTC. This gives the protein CASRRTGGETQYF.

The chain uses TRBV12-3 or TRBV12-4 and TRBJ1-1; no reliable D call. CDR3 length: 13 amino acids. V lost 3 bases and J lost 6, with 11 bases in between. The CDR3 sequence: CASSFERFAEAFF. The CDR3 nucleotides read TGTGCCAGCAGTTTCGAAAGGTTCGCTGAAGCTTTCTTT.

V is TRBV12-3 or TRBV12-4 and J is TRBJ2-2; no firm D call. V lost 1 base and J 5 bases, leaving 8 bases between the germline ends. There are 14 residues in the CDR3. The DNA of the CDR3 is TGTGCCAGCAGTTTAGGGTCTGAGACCGGGGAGCTGTTTTTT. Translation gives CASSLGSETGELFF.

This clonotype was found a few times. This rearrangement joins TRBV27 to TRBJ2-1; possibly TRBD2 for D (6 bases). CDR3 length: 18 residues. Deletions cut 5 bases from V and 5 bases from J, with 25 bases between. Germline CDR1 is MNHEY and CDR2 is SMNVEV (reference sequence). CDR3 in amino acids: CASSLSPPAGLPNNEQFF. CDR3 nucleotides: TGTGCCAGCAGTCTCTCCCCCCCAGCGGGCCTACCGAACAATGAGCAGTTCTTC.

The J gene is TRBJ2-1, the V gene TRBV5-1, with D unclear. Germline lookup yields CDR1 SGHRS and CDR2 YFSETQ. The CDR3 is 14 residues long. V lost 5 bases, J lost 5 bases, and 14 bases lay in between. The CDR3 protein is CASRSQGPDNEQFF. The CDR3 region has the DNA TGCGCCAGCAGATCCCAAGGGCCCGACAATGAGCAGTTCTTC.

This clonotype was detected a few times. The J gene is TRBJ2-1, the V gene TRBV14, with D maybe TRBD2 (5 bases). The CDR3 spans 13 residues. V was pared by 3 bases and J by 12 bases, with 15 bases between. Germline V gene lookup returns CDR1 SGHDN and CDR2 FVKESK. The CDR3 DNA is TGTGCCAGCAGCCATCTAGTCGGACGGGGGCAGTTCTTC. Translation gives CASSHLVGRGQFF.

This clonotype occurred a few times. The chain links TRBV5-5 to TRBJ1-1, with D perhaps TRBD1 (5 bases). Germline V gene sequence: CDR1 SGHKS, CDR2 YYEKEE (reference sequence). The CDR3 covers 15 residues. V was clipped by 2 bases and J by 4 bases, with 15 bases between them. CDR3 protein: CASSFWGRAGTEAFF. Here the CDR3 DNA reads TGTGCCAGCAGCTTTTGGGGACGAGCCGGCACTGAAGCTTTCTTT.

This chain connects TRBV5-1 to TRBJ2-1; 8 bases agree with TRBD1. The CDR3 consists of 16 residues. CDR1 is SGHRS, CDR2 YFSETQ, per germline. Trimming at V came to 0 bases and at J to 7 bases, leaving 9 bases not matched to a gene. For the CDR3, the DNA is TGCGCCAGCAGCTTGGGGACAGGGTCCTTAGGGAATGAGCAGTTCTTC. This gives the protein CASSLGTGSLGNEQFF.

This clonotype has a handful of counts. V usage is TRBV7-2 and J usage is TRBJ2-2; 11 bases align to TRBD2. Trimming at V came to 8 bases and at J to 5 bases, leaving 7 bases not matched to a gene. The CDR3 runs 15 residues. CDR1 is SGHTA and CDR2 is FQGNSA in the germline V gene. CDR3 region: CASETSGRKTGELFF. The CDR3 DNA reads TGTGCCAGCGAAACTAGCGGGAGAAAAACCGGGGAGCTGTTTTTT.

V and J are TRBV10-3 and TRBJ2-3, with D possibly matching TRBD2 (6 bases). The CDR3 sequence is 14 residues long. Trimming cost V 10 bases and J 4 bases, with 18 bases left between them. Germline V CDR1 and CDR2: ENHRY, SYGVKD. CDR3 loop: CATRLAGSPDTQYF. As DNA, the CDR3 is TGTGCCACAAGATTGGCCGGGAGCCCAGATACGCAGTATTTT.

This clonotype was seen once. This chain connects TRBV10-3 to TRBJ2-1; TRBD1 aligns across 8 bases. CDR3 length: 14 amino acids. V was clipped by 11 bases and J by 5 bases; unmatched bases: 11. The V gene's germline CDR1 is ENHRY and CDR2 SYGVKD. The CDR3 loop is CAVSGTGFHNEQFF. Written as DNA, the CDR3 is TGTGCCGTCTCCGGGACAGGTTTCCACAATGAGCAGTTCTTC.

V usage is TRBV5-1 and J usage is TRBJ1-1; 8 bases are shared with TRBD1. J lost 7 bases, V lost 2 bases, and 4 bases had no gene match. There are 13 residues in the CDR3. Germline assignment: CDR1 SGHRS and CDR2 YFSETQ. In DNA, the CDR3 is TGCGCCAGCAGCTTAGGACAGGGCAATGAAGCTTTCTTT. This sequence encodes CASSLGQGNEAFF.

CDR3 DNA: TGCAGCGTCCGACAGGGCGGTACCTACGAGCAGTACTTC. Amino acids: CSVRQGGTYEQYF. The chain is built from TRBV29-1 and TRBJ2-7, with 7 nucleotides matching TRBD1. Losses at the gene ends were 6 bases for V and 2 bases for J; bases not matched to a gene: 7. The CDR3 length is 13 residues. Germline V gives CDR1 SQVTM, CDR2 ANQGSEA.

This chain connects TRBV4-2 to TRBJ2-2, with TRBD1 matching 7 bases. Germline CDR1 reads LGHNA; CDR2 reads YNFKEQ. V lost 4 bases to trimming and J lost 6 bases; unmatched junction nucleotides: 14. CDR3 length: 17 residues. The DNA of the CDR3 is TGTGCCAGCAGCCTACAAACCCCAGACAGGGACCCCGGGGAGCTGTTTTTT. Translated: CASSLQTPDRDPGELFF.

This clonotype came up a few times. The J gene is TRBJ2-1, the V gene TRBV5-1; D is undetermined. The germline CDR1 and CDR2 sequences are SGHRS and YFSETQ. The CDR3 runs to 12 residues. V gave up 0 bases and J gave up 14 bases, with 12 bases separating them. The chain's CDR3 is CASSLGLATKFF. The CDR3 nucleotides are TGCGCCAGCAGCTTGGGCCTGGCGACGAAGTTCTTC.

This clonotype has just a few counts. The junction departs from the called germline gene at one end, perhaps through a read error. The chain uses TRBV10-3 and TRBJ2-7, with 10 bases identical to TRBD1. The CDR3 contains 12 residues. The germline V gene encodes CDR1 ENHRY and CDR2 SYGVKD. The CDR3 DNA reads TGCGCCATTCGGACAGGGGGGGACGAGCAGTACTTC. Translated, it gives CAIRTGGDEQYF.